These 27 T cell receptor beta chains were all obtained from the same sample, sequenced in a study of technical replicates of blood from a handful of donors. Repertoires were generated with immunoSEQ multiplex PCR, while TCRdb's copy carries only in-frame clones and drops some. The sample has under 90,000 clones, 90% to 95% seen once. The source material was T cells isolated from PBMCs. Every receptor here comes from a human donor in good health.

A single count supports this clone. This sequence joins TRBV30 and TRBJ2-3; 13 bases are a match to TRBD2. In germline, CDR1 is GTSNPN, CDR2 SVGIG (reference sequence). This CDR3 has 17 residues. V was clipped by 5 bases and J by 5 bases; unmatched bases: 13. The CDR3 bases are TGTGCCTGGGGGGGGACTAGCGGGGCGCCTCGGGGAGATACGCAGTATTTT. Amino acids: CAWGGTSGAPRGDTQYF.

J is TRBJ2-2 and V is TRBV11-2, with unresolved D. The germline V gene encodes CDR1 SGHAT and CDR2 FQNNGV. Trimming stripped 8 bases from V and 7 bases from J, with 17 bases between. The CDR3 consists of 14 residues. The CDR3 coding sequence is TGTGCCAGCCCGACGGTTGGCCTAGGCGGGGAGCTGTTTTTT. Amino acid sequence: CASPTVGLGGELFF.

This rearrangement joins TRBV5-1 to TRBJ2-2; no clear D. V was cut by 1 base and J by 6 bases, with 13 bases left in between. Germline loops: CDR1 SGHRS, CDR2 YFSETQ. This CDR3 is built from 15 residues. CDR3 residues: CASSLHADTPGELFF. The CDR3 DNA reads as TGCGCCAGCAGCTTGCACGCCGACACACCCGGGGAGCTGTTTTTT.

Regarding this clone: Other DNA sequences in the same sample also yield this CDR3. V is TRBV28 and J is TRBJ1-4; D is undetermined. Trimming took off 9 bases at V and 8 bases at J, with 7 bases between the two ends. CDR3 length: 10 residues. Germline values: CDR1 MDHEN, CDR2 SYDVKM. The CDR3 sequence: CASSGEKLFF. The CDR3 nucleotides read TGTGCCAGTTCGGGGGAAAAACTGTTTTTT.

V and J are TRBV19 and TRBJ1-5, with 7 bases identical to TRBD1. Trimming at V came to 4 bases and at J to 8 bases, leaving 8 bases not matched to a gene. Germline V gives CDR1 LNHDA, CDR2 SQIVND (reference sequence). The CDR3 totals 14 residues. The CDR3 DNA follows: TGTGCCAGTAGTACTTCGACAGGGATGGAGCCCCAGCATTTT. As protein: CASSTSTGMEPQHF.

The J gene is TRBJ2-2, the V gene TRBV29-1; TRBD2 agrees at 13 bases. This CDR3 comprises 16 residues. Germline CDR1 and CDR2: SQVTM and ANQGSEA. Trimming removed 6 bases from V and 2 bases from J; junction bases left unmatched: 6. CDR3 amino acids: CSVAGLAGANTGELFF. The CDR3 DNA is TGCAGCGTCGCCGGACTAGCGGGAGCCAACACCGGGGAGCTGTTTTTT.

The chain couples TRBV9 to TRBJ2-6; TRBD2 aligns across 7 bases. Germline-derived CDR1 and CDR2 are SGDLS and YYNGEE. The CDR3 is 14 residues long. Trimming took 5 bases from V and 2 from J; bases not matched to a gene: 1. This CDR3 reads CASRGGTGANVLTF. CDR3 nucleotide sequence: TGTGCCAGCAGGGGGGGGACTGGGGCCAACGTCCTGACTTTC. The full variable domain, with the rest looked up from reference TRBV9 and TRBJ2-6, is DSGVTQTPKHLITATGQRVTLRCSPRSGDLSVYWYQQSLDQGLQFLIQYYNGEERAKGNILERFSAQQFPDLHSELNLSSLELGDSALYFCASRGGTGANVLTFGAGSRLTVL.

This sequence joins TRBV5-6 and TRBJ2-3; 11 bases are a match to TRBD2. This CDR3 spans 16 amino acids. Looked up from germline, CDR1 is SGHDT and CDR2 is YYEEEE. Trimming cost V 2 bases and J 0 bases; bases outside gene matches: 2. CDR3 sequence: CASSFLAGGSTDTQYF. Here the CDR3 DNA reads TGTGCCAGCAGCTTCCTAGCGGGGGGAAGCACAGATACGCAGTATTTT.

V is TRBV2 and J is TRBJ1-1, with D possibly matching TRBD1 (5 bases). V was pared by 5 bases and J by 1 base, with 11 bases between. The length of the CDR3 is 14 residues. CDR1 is SNHLY and CDR2 is FYNNEI in the germline V gene. The CDR3 DNA reads TGTGCCAGCAGTCCACAGGAGAAGAACACTGAAGCTTTCTTT. This sequence encodes CASSPQEKNTEAFF.

The chain employs TRBV7-9 and TRBJ2-7; possible D gene TRBD2, 5 bases. Looked up from germline, CDR1 is SEHNR and CDR2 is FQNEAQ (reference sequence). The CDR3 runs to 15 residues. V dropped 5 bases and J dropped 3 bases, with 17 bases sitting between them. CDR3 coding DNA: TGTGCCAGCAGCCCTCCCAATCCCGGGAACTACGAGCAGTACTTC. It is translated as CASSPPNPGNYEQYF.

The genes are TRBV5-8 and TRBJ1-1; 8 nucleotides agree with TRBD1. Trimming cost V 6 bases and J 10 bases; bases outside gene matches: 14. CDR3 size: 14 residues. CDR1 and CDR2 from the germline V gene are SGHTS and YDEGEE. Here the CDR3 reads CASTMGQAQRRAFF. CDR3 DNA sequence: TGTGCCAGCACCATGGGACAGGCCCAAAGGAGAGCTTTCTTT.

The chain combines TRBV5-1 with TRBJ2-7; possibly TRBD2 for D (6 bases). Trimming took 2 bases from V and 3 from J, leaving 6 bases between them. From germline, CDR1 is SGHRS and CDR2 YFSETQ. The CDR3 is 12 residues long. The CDR3 protein is CASSFGGYEQYF. CDR3 nucleotide sequence: TGCGCCAGCAGCTTCGGGGGCTACGAGCAGTACTTC.

The chain has TRBV14 and TRBJ2-7; 7 nucleotides agree with TRBD1. The germline CDR1 and CDR2 sequences are SGHDN and FVKESK. V shed 4 bases, J shed 3 bases, and the junction held 6 bases outside the gene matches. This CDR3 has 14 residues. The CDR3 is CASSLGQGDYEQYF. CDR3 DNA: TGTGCCAGCAGCCTCGGGCAGGGGGACTACGAGCAGTACTTC.

This chain links TRBV6-5 with TRBJ2-6, with 7 bases that match TRBD1. V was clipped by 2 bases and J by 0 bases; unmatched bases: 1. Germline V gives CDR1 MNHEY, CDR2 SVGAGI. This CDR3 has 16 residues. CDR3 residues: CASSYTGVSGANVLTF. In DNA form, the CDR3 reads TGTGCCAGCAGTTACACAGGGGTCTCTGGGGCCAACGTCCTGACTTTC.

The V call is TRBV4-1, the J call TRBJ2-2; D not resolved. The germline V gene encodes CDR1 MGHRA and CDR2 YSYEKL. With 0 bases removed from V and 0 bases from J, the gap between germline ends came to 8 bases. The CDR3 has 16 residues. In DNA, the CDR3 is TGCGCCAGCAGCCAAGATGGAACAGCGAACACCGGGGAGCTGTTTTTT. Its protein is CASSQDGTANTGELFF.

The chain links TRBV7-9 to TRBJ1-2; 9 bases map to TRBD1. CDR1 and CDR2 from the germline V gene are SEHNR and FQNEAQ (reference sequence). The CDR3 runs 17 residues. V was clipped by 1 base and J by 3 bases; unmatched bases: 9. CDR3 residues: CASSLGVGRDRDYGYTF. CDR3 DNA: TGTGCCAGCAGCTTAGGGGTAGGCCGGGACAGGGACTATGGCTACACCTTC.

CDR3 region: CASSDRDSSYNSPLHF. The CDR3 region has the DNA TGCGCCAGCAGCGACCGGGACAGCTCCTATAATTCACCCCTCCACTTT. The chain is built from TRBV5-1 and TRBJ1-6, with 7 bases identical to TRBD1. After removal of 4 bases from V and 0 bases from J, the junction contained 4 bases not matched to a gene. This CDR3 is built from 16 residues. Looked up from germline, CDR1 is SGHRS and CDR2 is YFSETQ.

The J gene is TRBJ2-3, the V gene TRBV6-5; weak D call: TRBD1 (5 bases). The CDR3 has 16 residues. Per the germline V gene, CDR1 is MNHEY and CDR2 is SVGAGI. The ends were cut back, 4 bases at V and 0 bases at J, with 14 bases in the middle. The CDR3 here is CASSFPGGASTDTQYF. Written as DNA, the CDR3 is TGTGCCAGCAGTTTCCCCGGTGGGGCTAGCACAGATACGCAGTATTTT.

The chain joins TRBV4-1 to TRBJ2-1, with TRBD2 matching 9 bases. CDR1 is MGHRA and CDR2 is YSYEKL in the germline V gene. V dropped 4 bases and J dropped 3; count of bases not matched to a gene: 4. This CDR3 spans 15 amino acids. DNA of the CDR3: TGCGCCAGCAGCCGATTAGCGGGGGTCTACAATGAGCAGTTCTTC. Its translation is CASSRLAGVYNEQFF.

J is TRBJ1-1 and V is TRBV2; 7 nucleotides match TRBD1. V trimming: 3 bases; J trimming: 10 bases; junction bases outside the gene matches: 5. This CDR3 is built from 12 residues. Germline V gene lookup returns CDR1 SNHLY and CDR2 FYNNEI. Written as DNA, the CDR3 is TGTGCCAGCAGTGATGGGACAGCGGGAGCTTTCTTT. This translates into CASSDGTAGAFF.

In this sample, this clone turned up once. V is TRBV7-2 and J is TRBJ1-2, with D possibly being TRBD1 (6 bases). There are 15 residues in the CDR3. Germline loops: CDR1 SGHTA, CDR2 FQGNSA. V dropped 5 bases and J dropped 6 bases, with 19 bases sitting between them. The DNA for the CDR3 is TGTGCCAGCAGCCCCCGAGGGGGACCGGGTGATGGCTACACCTTC. It encodes CASSPRGGPGDGYTF.

The V gene is TRBV25-1, the J gene TRBJ2-2, with D possibly TRBD2 on 7 matching bases. This CDR3 has 15 amino acids. The V gene lost 3 bases and the J gene lost 3 bases, with 11 bases spanning the gap. Germline values: CDR1 MGHDK, CDR2 SYGVNS. The CDR3 DNA sequence: TGTGCCAGCAGTGAGGGGGGGCCGTACACCGGGGAGCTGTTTTTT. Encoded protein: CASSEGGPYTGELFF.

This chain links TRBV13 with TRBJ2-1; 12 nucleotides align to TRBD2. From germline, CDR1 is PRHDT and CDR2 FYEKMQ (reference sequence). The CDR3 has 17 amino acids. The junction had 9 bases not matched to a gene; V was cut back by 0 bases and J by 9 bases. CDR3 sequence: CASSLGPSGRAGVEQFF. CDR3 DNA: TGTGCCAGCAGCTTAGGCCCTAGCGGGAGGGCCGGTGTTGAGCAGTTCTTC.

This chain uses TRBV5-1 with TRBJ2-2; 14 bases align to TRBD2. Germline V gene data show CDR1 as SGHRS and CDR2 as YFSETQ. The J segment lost 3 bases and the V segment lost 1 base, leaving 8 bases of the junction unmatched. CDR3 length: 19 amino acids. The CDR3 DNA reads TGCGCCAGCAGCTTGAGGACCAGACTAGCGGGAGGGTACACCGGGGAGCTGTTTTTT. It specifies CASSLRTRLAGGYTGELFF.

The chain uses TRBV4-2 and TRBJ2-7, with 10 nucleotides matching TRBD1. Losses at the gene ends were 2 bases for V and 5 bases for J; bases not matched to a gene: 9. This CDR3 comprises 16 residues. Germline-derived CDR1 and CDR2 are LGHNA and YNFKEQ. In DNA, the CDR3 is TGTGCCAGCAGCCAACGCCCGGGACAGGGGTCCGACGAGCAGTACTTC. Translation: CASSQRPGQGSDEQYF.

The V and J genes are TRBV6-1 and TRBJ2-7; 9 nucleotides line up with TRBD2. The CDR3 covers 13 residues. The J segment lost 3 bases and the V segment lost 6 bases, leaving 3 bases of the junction unmatched. From germline, CDR1 is MNHNS and CDR2 SASEGT. CDR3 sequence reads: CASRASGVYEQYF. CDR3 nucleotides: TGTGCCAGCAGGGCTAGCGGGGTCTACGAGCAGTACTTC.

This chain joins TRBV25-1 and TRBJ2-5, with a possible D match to TRBD2 (6 bases). The V and J ends lost 7 bases and 5 bases respectively, with 14 bases between them. CDR3 length: 13 amino acids. Germline-derived CDR1 and CDR2 are MGHDK and SYGVNS. CDR3 bases: TGTGCCAGCATTAGCGGAGACGGGGAGACCCAGTACTTC. It translates to CASISGDGETQYF. Combining the CDR3 with reference TRBV25-1 and TRBJ2-5 gives the whole variable domain EADIYQTPRYLVIGTGKKITLECSQTMGHDKMYWYQQDPGMELHLIHYSYGVNSTEKGDLSSESTVSRIRTEHFPLTLESARPSHTSQYLCASISGDGETQYFGPGTRLLVL.